What follows is one T cell receptor (beta chain) and its context. The antigen is undetermined. The data belong to a study of T cells in Graves' hyperthyroidism and ophthalmopathy. For the study at large: Peripheral blood was drawn at first diagnosis, prior to all treatment. General study results and limits: Blood held most thyroid clonotypes expanded above 0.001 frequency.

The PBMCs studied were ones that came from 9 to 10 ml fresh peripheral blood. This CDR3 contains 16 residues. The V segment lost 5 bases and the J segment 3 bases; nucleotides outside the gene matches: 10. TCR beta CDR3 regions were amplified from RNA. In the first-round RT-PCR of the TCR CDR3, the HTBI primer set was used. Each CDR3 protein is one row after TCRdb ran MiXCR on the multiplex PCR reads. The sample consists of a few hundred thousand distinct CDR3 sequences, approximately 13% of them appearing once. The sample taken for sequencing was blood. V usage is TRBV12-3 or TRBV12-4 and J usage is TRBJ2-3, with 8 positions matching TRBD2. The receptor was isolated from a woman aged 25 to 45 with Graves' hyperthyroidism that later progressed to Graves' ophthalmopathy. The CDR3 nucleotides are TGTGCCAGCAGTCCCAGTTTAGCGGGAAGGACAGATACGCAGTATTTT. Its protein product is CASSPSLAGRTDTQYF.